This T cell receptor beta chain is drawn from a study of blood T cell repertoires in COVID-19. Study-level information: T cells, B-cell-depleted T cells, or PBMCs supplied cDNA or gDNA.

Generated by immunoSEQ multiplex PCR, the TCRdb table keeps only in-frame clones and is missing some. Of about 160,000 clones listed, approximately 87% are singletons. CDR3 length equals 18 residues. V trimming: 1 base; J trimming: 0 bases; junction bases outside the gene matches: 11. The germline V gene has CDR1 SGHRS and CDR2 YFSETQ. The chain recombines TRBV5-1 with TRBJ2-5; 8 bases fit TRBD2. The receptor was derived from a woman aged 50 to 60 who had recovered from COVID-19. Material: PBMCs or T cells enriched from blood (not recorded which). The CDR3 nucleotides are TGCGCCAGCAGCTTGAGTGGCGGGGGGCCCCCTTACCAAGAGACCCAGTACTTC. It translates to CASSLSGGGPPYQETQYF.